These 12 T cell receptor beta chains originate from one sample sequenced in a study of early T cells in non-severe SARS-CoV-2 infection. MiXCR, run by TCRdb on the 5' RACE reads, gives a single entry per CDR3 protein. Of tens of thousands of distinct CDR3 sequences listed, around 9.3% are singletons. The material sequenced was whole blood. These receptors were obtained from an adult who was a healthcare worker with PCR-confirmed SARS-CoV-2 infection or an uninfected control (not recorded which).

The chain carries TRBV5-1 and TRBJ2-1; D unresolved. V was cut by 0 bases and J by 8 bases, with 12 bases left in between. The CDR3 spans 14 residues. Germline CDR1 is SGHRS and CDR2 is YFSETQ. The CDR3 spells CASSLGQSTDEQFF. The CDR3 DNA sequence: TGCGCCAGCAGCTTGGGCCAGTCTACGGATGAGCAGTTCTTC.

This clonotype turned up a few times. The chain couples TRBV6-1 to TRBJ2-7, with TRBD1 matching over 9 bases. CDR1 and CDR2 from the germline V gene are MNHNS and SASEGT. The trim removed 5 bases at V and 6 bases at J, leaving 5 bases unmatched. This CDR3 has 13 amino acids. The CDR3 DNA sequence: TGTGCCAGCAGTCTGGGACAGGGCTCCGAGCAGTACTTC. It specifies CASSLGQGSEQYF.

In DNA form, the CDR3 reads TGCAGTGCTAGAGGCGGAAGGTACGAGCAGTACTTC. Translated, it gives CSARGGRYEQYF. The chain joins TRBV20-1 to TRBJ2-7; D call uncertain. The CDR3 sequence is 12 residues long. Germline assignment: CDR1 DFQATT and CDR2 SNEGSKA (reference sequence). V lost 1 base and J lost 4, with 8 bases in between.

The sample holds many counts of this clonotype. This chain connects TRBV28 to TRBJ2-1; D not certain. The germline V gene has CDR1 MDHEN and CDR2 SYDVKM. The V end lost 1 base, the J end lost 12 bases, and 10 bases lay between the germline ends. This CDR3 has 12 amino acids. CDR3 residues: CASSLSPLGQFF. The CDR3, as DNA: TGTGCCAGCAGTTTATCCCCTCTGGGGCAGTTCTTC.

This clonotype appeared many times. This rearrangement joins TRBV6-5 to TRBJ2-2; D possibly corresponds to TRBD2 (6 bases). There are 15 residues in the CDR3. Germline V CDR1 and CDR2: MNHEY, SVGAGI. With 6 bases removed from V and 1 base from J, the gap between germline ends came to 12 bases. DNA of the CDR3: TGTGCCAGCAGGCGGGACTTTGAGAACACCGGGGAGCTGTTTTTT. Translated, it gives CASRRDFENTGELFF.

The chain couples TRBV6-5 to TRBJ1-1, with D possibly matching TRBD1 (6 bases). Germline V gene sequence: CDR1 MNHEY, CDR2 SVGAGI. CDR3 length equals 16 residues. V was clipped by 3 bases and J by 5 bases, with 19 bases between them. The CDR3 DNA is TGTGCCAGCAGTTATGCACAGGGTCCACTATGGACTGAAGCTTTCTTT. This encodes CASSYAQGPLWTEAFF.

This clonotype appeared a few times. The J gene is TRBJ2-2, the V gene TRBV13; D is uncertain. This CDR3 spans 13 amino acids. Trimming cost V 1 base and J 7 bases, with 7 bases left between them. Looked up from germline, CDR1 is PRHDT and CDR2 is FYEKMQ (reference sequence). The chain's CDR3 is CASSLVGIGELFF. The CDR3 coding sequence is TGTGCCAGCAGCTTAGTCGGTATCGGGGAGCTGTTTTTT.

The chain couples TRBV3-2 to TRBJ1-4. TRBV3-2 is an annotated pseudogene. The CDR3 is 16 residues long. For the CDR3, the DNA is TGTGCCAGCAGCCATTACCGACGGGCAACTAATGAAAAACTGTTTTTT. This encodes CASSHYRRATNEKLFF.

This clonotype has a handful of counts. In DNA form, the CDR3 reads TGTGCCAGCAGTCGGTTACCGGGACAGCCTGGTGAAAAACTGTTTTTT. The encoded protein is CASSRLPGQPGEKLFF. The chain is built from TRBV28 and TRBJ1-4; 7 positions agree with TRBD1. Germline trimming cut 5 bases from V and 7 bases from J; bases unmatched to any gene: 13. Germline V CDR1 and CDR2: MDHEN, SYDVKM. This CDR3 is built from 16 residues.

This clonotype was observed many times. CDR3 nucleotide sequence: TGCGCCAGCAGAATACTAGCGGAGAACACCGGGGAGCTGTTTTTT. This gives the protein CASRILAENTGELFF. V and J are TRBV5-1 and TRBJ2-2; 8 positions agree with TRBD2. There are 15 residues in the CDR3. Germline CDR1 SGHRS, CDR2 YFSETQ. After removal of 5 bases from V and 1 base from J, the junction contained 4 bases not matched to a gene.

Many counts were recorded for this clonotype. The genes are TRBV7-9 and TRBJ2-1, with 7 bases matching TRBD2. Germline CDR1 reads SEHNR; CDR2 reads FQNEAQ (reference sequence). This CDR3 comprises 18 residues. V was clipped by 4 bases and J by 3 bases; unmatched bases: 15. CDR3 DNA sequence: TGTGCCAGCAGCTCAATCCCCAAGGCTAGCGGATACTACAATGAGCAGTTCTTC. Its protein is CASSSIPKASGYYNEQFF.

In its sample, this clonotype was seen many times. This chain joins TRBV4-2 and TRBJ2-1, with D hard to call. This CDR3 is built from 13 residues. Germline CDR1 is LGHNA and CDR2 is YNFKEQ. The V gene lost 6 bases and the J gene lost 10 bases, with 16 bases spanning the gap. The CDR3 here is CASSPPKGQEQFF. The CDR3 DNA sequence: TGTGCCAGCAGTCCTCCCAAGGGCCAGGAGCAGTTCTTC.